This T cell receptor beta chain was captured by sequencing in a study of long-term antiretroviral therapy in people with HIV. Trimming pared 0 bases from V and 8 bases from J, leaving 10 bases between. The CDR3 loop spans 13 amino acids. CDR1 and CDR2 (germline): SEHNR, FQNEAQ (reference sequence). immunoSEQ v3.0 was run at survey level. The repertoire was sequenced with immunoSEQ multiplex PCR; TCRdb's copy has only in-frame clones and lacks some. The sample yields more than 15,000 clones, about 94% seen once. This clone has more than one count but fewer than ten. This chain joins TRBV7-9 and TRBJ1-2; D is undetermined. The clonotype comes from a woman between 45 and 60 years old with HIV. This sample comprised unsorted PBMCs, obtained roughly 6.8 years after starting antiretroviral therapy. This CDR3 reads CASSLADTLGYTF. The CDR3 bases are TGTGCCAGCAGCTTAGCAGATACGCTGGGCTACACCTTC.